The next 26 T cell receptor beta chains were all read from a single sample in a study of CD8 T cells in Susac syndrome. The authors reverse transcribed roughly 0.5 to 1 ug RNA with random hexamers. TCRdb recomputed calls from the immunoSEQ multiplex PCR reads with MiXCR, one row per CDR3 protein. The sample records some 200,000 distinct CDR3 sequences, roughly 96% being singletons. Sequenced material: CD4+ T cells from PBMCs. The receptors were sampled from a human donor with multiple sclerosis.

V usage is TRBV5-1 and J usage is TRBJ2-3; D possibly corresponds to TRBD1 (6 bases). V was cut by 3 bases and J by 7 bases, with 9 bases left in between. The CDR3 covers 12 residues. Per germline, CDR1 SGHRS and CDR2 YFSETQ. CDR3 protein: CASSSTGYTQYF. CDR3 in DNA: TGCGCCAGCAGCTCGACAGGCTATACGCAGTATTTT.

The CDR3 DNA follows: TGTGCCAGCAGCCAATCACATGGATACGAGCAGTACTTC. Translated, it gives CASSQSHGYEQYF. The rearrangement uses TRBV3-1 and TRBJ2-7; D gene uncertain. Germline V gene data show CDR1 as LGHDT and CDR2 as YNNKEL (reference sequence). V lost 2 bases, J lost 4 bases, and 9 bases lay in between. The CDR3 totals 13 residues.

The V gene is TRBV30, the J gene TRBJ1-5; D uncertain. The CDR3 contains 13 residues. Germline values: CDR1 GTSNPN, CDR2 SVGIG (reference sequence). V lost 3 bases, J lost 7 bases, and 13 bases lay in between. The CDR3 region has the DNA TGTGCCTGGAGAGGGCAGCCCGGGCAGCCCCAGCATTTT. This sequence encodes CAWRGQPGQPQHF.

This clonotype was found once. J is TRBJ1-3 and V is TRBV5-4; 8 nucleotides match TRBD1. CDR1 SGHNT and CDR2 YYREEE come from the germline V gene (reference sequence). This CDR3 has 14 residues. With 4 bases clipped from V and 2 bases from J, the junction kept 2 bases outside the gene matches. CDR3 amino acids: CASSPTGAGNTIYF. The CDR3 nucleotides read TGTGCCAGCAGCCCGACAGGGGCTGGAAACACCATATATTTT.

J is TRBJ2-6 and V is TRBV20-1; 8 bases are shared with TRBD1. V shed 0 bases and J 2 bases; nucleotides not matched to a gene: 6. CDR1 is DFQATT and CDR2 is SNEGSKA in the germline V gene (reference sequence). The CDR3 spans 17 residues. The CDR3 nucleotides read TGCAGTGCTAGAGATGACAGGGGAACCCCTGGGGCCAACGTCCTGACTTTC. Translated, it gives CSARDDRGTPGANVLTF.

The gene calls are TRBV20-1 and TRBJ2-1, with D unclear. The CDR3 length is 14 residues. Germline V gene lookup returns CDR1 DFQATT and CDR2 SNEGSKA (reference sequence). V was pared by 1 base and J by 5 bases, with 12 bases between. This chain's CDR3 is CSARVVTNNNEQFF. The CDR3 DNA follows: TGCAGTGCTAGAGTAGTTACTAACAACAATGAGCAGTTCTTC.

V is TRBV20-1 and J is TRBJ2-1; D assignment may be TRBD1 or TRBD2 (5 bases each). This CDR3 region has 15 residues. From germline, CDR1 is DFQATT and CDR2 SNEGSKA (reference sequence). The V end was cut by 0 bases, the J end by 7 bases, with 16 bases between. Here the CDR3 reads CSARDQGPGKNEQFF. Written as DNA, the CDR3 is TGCAGTGCTAGAGATCAGGGTCCCGGGAAAAATGAGCAGTTCTTC.

The rearrangement links TRBV20-1 to TRBJ1-2; 11 nucleotides agree with TRBD1. The CDR3 contains 12 residues. The V gene end was trimmed by 4 bases and the J gene end by 10 bases; junction bases not matched to a gene: 5. Germline CDR1 DFQATT, CDR2 SNEGSKA (reference sequence). The CDR3 protein is CSATGQGAVYTF. CDR3 bases: TGCAGTGCTACCGGACAGGGGGCCGTCTACACCTTC.

This clonotype was counted once. The J gene is TRBJ1-5, the V gene TRBV3-1; 10 nucleotides align to TRBD1. In germline, CDR1 is LGHDT, CDR2 YNNKEL (reference sequence). With 3 bases clipped from V and 7 bases from J, the junction kept 21 bases outside the gene matches. The CDR3 runs 20 residues. The CDR3 nucleotides are TGTGCCAGCAGCCAGGGGGGCCCGGACAGGGGGATTTTGGGCGGGCAGCCCCAGCATTTT. Translating gives CASSQGGPDRGILGGQPQHF.

The chain carries TRBV20-1 and TRBJ2-7; tentatively, D is TRBD2 (6 bases). Trimming left V 3 bases short and J 2 bases short, with 8 bases between. The CDR3 length is 12 residues. The germline gives CDR1 DFQATT, CDR2 SNEGSKA (reference sequence). The CDR3 sequence is CSASGGAYEQYF. CDR3 coding DNA: TGCAGTGCTAGTGGAGGGGCCTACGAGCAGTACTTC.

This chain links TRBV3-1 with TRBJ2-5; 10 bases map to TRBD2. The V gene's germline CDR1 is LGHDT and CDR2 YNNKEL (reference sequence). The V segment lost 0 bases and the J segment 3 bases; nucleotides outside the gene matches: 1. The CDR3 spans 15 residues. The chain's CDR3 is CASSQEGLAKETQYF. CDR3 DNA sequence: TGTGCCAGCAGCCAAGAGGGACTAGCGAAAGAGACCCAGTACTTC.

This chain links TRBV7-2 with TRBJ2-7; the match to TRBD2 covers 10 bases. The CDR3 covers 16 residues. Germline CDR1 and CDR2: SGHTA and FQGNSA. Trimming removed 2 bases from V and 2 bases from J; junction bases left unmatched: 6. The CDR3 bases are TGTGCCAGCAGCTTAAGACAGCTAGCGGGAGCCTACGAGCAGTACTTC. Protein: CASSLRQLAGAYEQYF. Together with reference TRBV7-2 and TRBJ2-7, the CDR3 gives the full variable domain: GAGVSQSPSNKVTEKGKDVELRCDPISGHTALYWYRQSLGQGLEFLIYFQGNSAPDKSGLPSDRFSAERTGGSVSTLTIQRTQQEDSAVYLCASSLRQLAGAYEQYFGPGTRLTVT.

This CDR3 reads CASSPGRTGELFF. The CDR3 DNA is TGTGCCAGCTCACCGGGGCGAACCGGGGAGCTGTTTTTT. V gene TRBV18 combines with J gene TRBJ2-2; D might be TRBD1 (5 bases). The germline V gene has CDR1 KGHSH and CDR2 LQKENI. Trimming removed 3 bases from V and 5 bases from J, with 7 bases in between. This CDR3 comprises 13 residues.

The rearrangement joins TRBV2 to TRBJ2-4, with 13 positions matching TRBD2. This CDR3 is built from 15 residues. Germline CDR1 SNHLY, CDR2 FYNNEI. V lost 6 bases, J lost 8 bases, and 7 bases stayed unmatched. The CDR3 DNA reads as TGTGCCAGCAGAACTAGCGGGAGGGCCGGGGACATTCAGTACTTC. Translating gives CASRTSGRAGDIQYF.

This clonotype was seen just once. This chain connects TRBV5-4 to TRBJ1-2; 8 nucleotides line up with TRBD1. V was pared by 0 bases and J by 6 bases, with 10 bases of the junction left unmatched. This CDR3 is 16 amino acids long. CDR1 SGHNT and CDR2 YYREEE come from the germline V gene (reference sequence). Written as DNA, the CDR3 is TGTGCCAGCAGCTTGGCCCCCGGACAGGGAATTGATGGCTACACCTTC. Translating gives CASSLAPGQGIDGYTF.

This chain uses TRBV30 with TRBJ1-6; unclear D gene. Germline loops: CDR1 GTSNPN, CDR2 SVGIG (reference sequence). CDR3 size: 13 residues. V was trimmed by 6 bases and J by 9 bases, leaving 15 bases between them. The CDR3 region has the DNA TGTGCCTGTCAGCTGACGTTGGGTTCACCCCTCCACTTT. This sequence encodes CACQLTLGSPLHF.

The J gene is TRBJ2-7, the V gene TRBV3-1; D is uncertain. CDR3 length: 9 amino acids. The germline V gene has CDR1 LGHDT and CDR2 YNNKEL (reference sequence). Trimming stripped 0 bases from V and 11 bases from J, with 2 bases between. For the CDR3, the DNA is TGTGCCAGCAGCCAAGAGGAGTACTTC. Protein: CASSQEEYF.

The rearrangement links TRBV27 to TRBJ2-1; 8 bases align to TRBD2. This CDR3 has 19 amino acids. Trimming removed 5 bases from V and 6 bases from J; junction bases left unmatched: 21. Germline V CDR1 and CDR2: MNHEY, SMNVEV (reference sequence). For the CDR3, the DNA is TGTGCCAGCAGTCGGCTCTTCGCCATCAGTCCAGCGGGAGCCAATGAGCAGTTCTTC. Encoded protein: CASSRLFAISPAGANEQFF.

The chain employs TRBV3-1 and TRBJ1-2; D not resolved. The CDR3 loop spans 14 amino acids. V dropped 4 bases and J dropped 5 bases, with 14 bases sitting between them. Germline CDR1 is LGHDT and CDR2 is YNNKEL (reference sequence). The CDR3 sequence is CASSPREREYGYTF. The DNA for the CDR3 is TGTGCCAGCAGCCCTCGGGAGAGGGAGTATGGCTACACCTTC.

This clonotype was picked up a small number of times. J is TRBJ1-1 and V is TRBV3-1; D is unresolved. This CDR3 comprises 12 residues. V was pared by 4 bases and J by 5 bases, with 8 bases between. Germline V gene sequence: CDR1 LGHDT, CDR2 YNNKEL (reference sequence). CDR3 DNA sequence: TGTGCCAGCAGCCTTGGACGAACTGAAGCTTTCTTT. Amino acid sequence: CASSLGRTEAFF.

The rearrangement joins TRBV3-1 to TRBJ2-3; D remains unclear. This CDR3 has 13 residues. Germline V gene lookup returns CDR1 LGHDT and CDR2 YNNKEL (reference sequence). Trimming left V 8 bases short and J 0 bases short, with 9 bases between. Written as DNA, the CDR3 is TGTGCCAGCGGGCGAACTAGCACAGATACGCAGTATTTT. As protein: CASGRTSTDTQYF.

This clonotype was observed a few times. The chain carries TRBV3-1 and TRBJ2-1; no clear D gene. Germline V gives CDR1 LGHDT, CDR2 YNNKEL (reference sequence). The CDR3 spans 13 residues. Trimming left V 0 bases short and J 5 bases short, with 5 bases between. In DNA form, the CDR3 reads TGTGCCAGCAGCCAAGATCGGCACAATGAGCAGTTCTTC. Protein sequence: CASSQDRHNEQFF.

The genes are TRBV12-3 or TRBV12-4 and TRBJ2-5; 12 positions match TRBD1. This CDR3 spans 14 amino acids. With 5 bases clipped from V and 10 bases from J, the junction kept 8 bases outside the gene matches. CDR3 in amino acids: CASSPMGTGGIQYF. The CDR3 DNA sequence: TGTGCCAGCAGTCCTATGGGGACAGGGGGCATCCAGTACTTC.

The rearrangement uses TRBV4-2 and TRBJ2-5; 9 bases map to TRBD1. V lost 2 bases and J lost 2; bases outside the gene matches: 9. Germline V gives CDR1 LGHNA, CDR2 YNFKEQ. The CDR3 spans 17 residues. The CDR3 bases are TGTGCCAGCAGCCAAAGTTCCGGGACAGGGAGGCAAGAGACCCAGTACTTC. The encoded protein is CASSQSSGTGRQETQYF.

The CDR3 loop is CASTGDGQPQHF. CDR3 sequence (DNA): TGTGCCAGCACTGGGGATGGTCAGCCCCAGCATTTT. The J gene is TRBJ1-5, the V gene TRBV6-6; D not certain. Germline V gene sequence: CDR1 MNHNY, CDR2 SVGAGI (reference sequence). The V gene lost 7 bases and the J gene lost 6 bases, with 10 bases spanning the gap. The length of the CDR3 is 12 residues.

A note on this clonotype: One junction end does not reproduce the germline sequence, and a read error may be involved. The chain employs TRBV11-3 and TRBJ2-1; 9 nucleotides align to TRBD2. The V gene's germline CDR1 is SGHNT and CDR2 YENEEA. This CDR3 is 16 amino acids long. Written as DNA, the CDR3 is TGTGCCAGCAGCCTAGACTGGACTAGCGTCCACAATGAGCAGTTCTTC. This gives the protein CASSLDWTSVHNEQFF.